This T cell receptor beta chain is drawn from a study of CD8+ T cells in alopecia areata. Study findings and constraints: Administration of tofacitinib significantly diminished scalp clonality and expanded CD8+ clones within the top 100. Many expanded lesional clones persisted during tofacitinib (in both scalp and blood). Lesional scalp exceeded normal scalp in clonality, especially in alopecia totalis/universalis.

Treatment reported: oral pan-JAK inhibitor, 5-10 mg twice daily. Patients with alopecia areata provided lesional scalp punch biopsies as well as peripheral blood. RNA was isolated and reverse transcribed to cDNA, the sequencing template. TCRdb keeps only in-frame clones here, not all; method: immunoSEQ multiplex PCR. The table lists a few hundred thousand clones, under 40% of them singletons, with more than 0.4% in the top ten. Trimming cost V 3 bases and J 0 bases; bases outside gene matches: 9. The germline V gene encodes CDR1 MGHRA and CDR2 YSYEKL. CDR3 length equals 18 residues. On this clone itself: Its antigen is not known.

The input for sequencing was CD4+ T cells sorted from blood, taken at approximately week 31, from a patient treated with tofacitinib. The receptor was derived from a human donor with alopecia areata. This chain connects TRBV4-1 to TRBJ2-1, with TRBD1 matching 9 bases. The CDR3 is CASSHQAGQGRSYNEQFF. In nucleotides, the CDR3 is TGCGCCAGCAGCCACCAAGCGGGACAGGGTCGCTCCTACAATGAGCAGTTCTTC.